The text below deals with one T cell receptor beta chain. Its target is not known. The sample originates from a study of T cell repertoires in cytomegalovirus infection. Across the whole study: In public TCR beta signatures, there were indications of both CMV infection and matching HLA type.

The CDR3 has 14 residues. V was cut by 5 bases and J by 4 bases, with 14 bases left in between. Germline V CDR1 and CDR2: MDHEN, SYDVKM. Via MiXCR, TCRdb re-called the reads, giving one row per CDR3 protein. The sample consists of around 540,000 distinct CDR3 sequences, more than 30% of them appearing once. Source: cultured PBMCs, taken from culture after CMV antigen stimulation. This receptor was obtained from a human donor in good health (CMV status not recorded). Some clones in this sample may be carry-over from other donors' samples. The V and J genes are TRBV28 and TRBJ2-5, with D hard to call. The CDR3 spells CASSDLSMGETQYF. The CDR3 region has the DNA TGTGCCAGCAGTGATTTAAGCATGGGAGAGACCCAGTACTTC.